This passage covers 19 T cell receptor beta chains from one sample sequenced in a study of T cell responses to AZD1222 COVID-19 vaccine. The protocol was immunoSEQ multiplex PCR, while the TCRdb copy is restricted to in-frame clones and leaves out a portion. Among about 120,000 clones listed, more than 75% were seen once. Sequenced here: peripheral blood, sampled 28 days after the second AZD1222 dose. The receptors originated from an adult who received the AZD1222 COVID-19 vaccine.

V gene TRBV28 combines with J gene TRBJ1-6; no firm D call. This CDR3 contains 15 residues. Germline V gene sequence: CDR1 MDHEN, CDR2 SYDVKM. V was trimmed by 5 bases and J by 7 bases, leaving 15 bases between them. CDR3 DNA: TGTGCCAGCAGTCATCGGGCGGGTGGGAATTCACCCCTCCACTTT. Translating gives CASSHRAGGNSPLHF.

The chain uses TRBV5-1 and TRBJ1-1; D is perhaps TRBD1 (5 bases). CDR3 length: 14 amino acids. V lost 4 bases and J lost 1, with 11 bases in between. Germline CDR1 SGHRS, CDR2 YFSETQ. The CDR3 DNA follows: TGCGCCAGCAGCGGAGGGACGGGGAACACTGAAGCTTTCTTT. Translation gives CASSGGTGNTEAFF.

The V and J genes are TRBV11-3 and TRBJ2-1; 12 bases agree with TRBD2. The CDR3 is 20 amino acids. The trim removed 1 base at V and 0 bases at J, leaving 10 bases unmatched. Germline V gene lookup returns CDR1 SGHNT and CDR2 YENEEA. The CDR3 DNA sequence: TGTGCCAGCAGCTTAGTAGGGCCTCTAGCGGGGGGGAGCTCCTACAATGAGCAGTTCTTC. Translated: CASSLVGPLAGGSSYNEQFF.

This clone appeared a single time. J is TRBJ2-5 and V is TRBV12-3 or TRBV12-4; D is ambiguous. The length of the CDR3 is 11 residues. V was shortened by 6 bases and J by 4 bases, with 6 bases between the two germline ends. This CDR3 reads CASSPGETQYF. CDR3 sequence (DNA): TGTGCCAGCAGCCCTGGAGAGACCCAGTACTTC.

V gene TRBV7-9 combines with J gene TRBJ2-7, with TRBD2 identical over 7 bases. J was trimmed by 3 bases and V by 7 bases; bases with no gene match: 9. Germline CDR1 reads SEHNR; CDR2 reads FQNEAQ (reference sequence). The CDR3 has 14 residues. The CDR3 is CASTFDGGFYEQYF. The CDR3 nucleotides are TGTGCCAGCACCTTTGACGGGGGGTTCTACGAGCAGTACTTC.

The chain recombines TRBV7-9 with TRBJ1-2; tentatively, D is TRBD1 (6 bases). In germline, CDR1 is SEHNR, CDR2 FQNEAQ (reference sequence). With 5 bases removed from V and 5 bases from J, the gap between germline ends came to 15 bases. CDR3 length equals 14 residues. The CDR3 loop reads CASSQTAGEYGYTF. The CDR3 DNA sequence: TGTGCCAGCAGCCAAACAGCAGGGGAGTATGGCTACACCTTC.

The J gene is TRBJ1-6, the V gene TRBV10-3; D is ambiguous. The CDR3 contains 12 residues. V lost 2 bases and J lost 11, with 7 bases in between. Germline CDR1 is ENHRY and CDR2 is SYGVKD. The CDR3 loop is CAISEGIPPLHF. The CDR3 DNA follows: TGTGCCATCAGTGAGGGGATCCCACCCCTCCACTTT.

The gene calls are TRBV4-3 and TRBJ1-2; D may be TRBD1 (6 bases). V lost 0 bases and J 8 bases, leaving 16 bases between the germline ends. Germline V gene sequence: CDR1 LGHNA, CDR2 YSLEER. The CDR3 is 15 residues long. CDR3 DNA: TGCGCCAGCAGCCAAGAGGAACCAGGGGCCGGAGGCTACACCTTC. Protein: CASSQEEPGAGGYTF.

V is TRBV19 and J is TRBJ2-2, with D tentatively TRBD2 (5 bases). Between the trimmed V and J ends, which lost 9 bases and 0 bases, there was a span of 11 bases. The CDR3 sequence is 14 residues long. Germline assignment: CDR1 LNHDA and CDR2 SQIVND (reference sequence). CDR3 sequence: CASASGSNTGELFF. CDR3 nucleotides: TGTGCCAGCGCTTCGGGGTCGAACACCGGGGAGCTGTTTTTT.

The rearrangement links TRBV30 to TRBJ1-4; TRBD1 matches 9 bases. Germline V gene lookup returns CDR1 GTSNPN and CDR2 SVGIG (reference sequence). The length of the CDR3 is 15 residues. V shed 1 base, J shed 5 bases, and the junction held 5 bases outside the gene matches. In DNA form, the CDR3 reads TGTGCCTGGAGTGCACAGGGGGCGCGAAATGAAAAACTGTTTTTT. Its translation is CAWSAQGARNEKLFF.

The gene calls are TRBV5-1 and TRBJ1-2, with unresolved D. The CDR3 loop spans 13 amino acids. Germline assignment: CDR1 SGHRS and CDR2 YFSETQ. Trimming took 5 bases from V and 2 from J, leaving 10 bases between them. The CDR3 sequence is CASSSGLNYGYTF. For the CDR3, the DNA is TGCGCCAGCAGTTCGGGTCTCAACTATGGCTACACCTTC.

The rearrangement joins TRBV19 to TRBJ2-3, with unresolved D. V was pared by 2 bases and J by 6 bases, with 9 bases between. The CDR3 runs 13 residues. Germline V lookup: CDR1 LNHDA, CDR2 SQIVND (reference sequence). The CDR3 protein is CASSITPGDTQYF. The DNA for the CDR3 is TGTGCCAGTAGTATAACCCCCGGGGATACGCAGTATTTT.

This chain links TRBV4-3 with TRBJ1-5; weak D call: TRBD1 (5 bases). With 4 bases removed from V and 3 bases from J, the gap between germline ends came to 10 bases. The CDR3 is made up of 14 amino acids. Germline-derived CDR1 and CDR2 are LGHNA and YSLEER. CDR3 nucleotides: TGCGCCAGCAGCCTTCAGGGTTCCAATCAGCCCCAGCATTTT. It yields the protein CASSLQGSNQPQHF.

The CDR3 bases are TGTGCCAGCAGCCAAGAAGCCCCGACTAGCGGGAGGACAGATACGCAGTATTTT. Its protein is CASSQEAPTSGRTDTQYF. The chain joins TRBV4-2 to TRBJ2-3; 13 bases are a match to TRBD2. This CDR3 spans 18 amino acids. Trimming removed 0 bases from V and 3 bases from J; junction bases left unmatched: 6. The V gene's germline CDR1 is LGHNA and CDR2 YNFKEQ.

The V and J genes are TRBV7-2 and TRBJ1-3; D may be TRBD1 (5 bases). The CDR3 has 14 residues. V dropped 4 bases and J dropped 4 bases, with 11 bases sitting between them. Germline V gene data show CDR1 as SGHTA and CDR2 as FQGNSA. The CDR3 sequence: CASSYDSGGNTIYF. Written as DNA, the CDR3 is TGTGCCAGCAGCTACGACAGCGGCGGAAACACCATATATTTT.

The genes are TRBV6-5 and TRBJ2-3; TRBD2 agrees at 9 bases. CDR3 size: 16 residues. The germline V gene encodes CDR1 MNHEY and CDR2 SVGAGI. V lost 0 bases and J lost 2; bases outside the gene matches: 3. The CDR3 bases are TGTGCCAGCAGTTACTCTGGCGGGAGGGCCACAGATACGCAGTATTTT. Its translation: CASSYSGGRATDTQYF.

This clone was recorded once. The chain joins TRBV7-9 to TRBJ2-7; weak D call: TRBD1 (5 bases). CDR1 is SEHNR, CDR2 FQNEAQ, per germline (reference sequence). CDR3 length: 15 residues. Deletions cut 2 bases from V and 2 bases from J, with 13 bases between. The CDR3 is CASSLTPKGTYEQYF. The CDR3 bases are TGTGCCAGCAGCTTAACCCCCAAGGGGACCTACGAGCAGTACTTC.

This chain uses TRBV6-5 with TRBJ1-1, with no clear D. CDR3 length equals 15 residues. The V end lost 5 bases, the J end lost 0 bases, and 13 bases lay between the germline ends. The germline V gene encodes CDR1 MNHEY and CDR2 SVGAGI. The CDR3 coding sequence is TGTGCCAGCAGTATTGCCACCCCGCTGAACACTGAAGCTTTCTTT. Translation gives CASSIATPLNTEAFF.

The chain couples TRBV27 to TRBJ1-2; the match to TRBD1 covers 7 bases. CDR1 is MNHEY and CDR2 is SMNVEV in the germline V gene (reference sequence). The CDR3 totals 15 residues. The J segment lost 3 bases and the V segment lost 0 bases, leaving 4 bases of the junction unmatched. The CDR3 reads CASSLSIDRDYGYTF. The CDR3 DNA follows: TGTGCCAGCAGTTTATCGATCGACAGGGACTATGGCTACACCTTC.